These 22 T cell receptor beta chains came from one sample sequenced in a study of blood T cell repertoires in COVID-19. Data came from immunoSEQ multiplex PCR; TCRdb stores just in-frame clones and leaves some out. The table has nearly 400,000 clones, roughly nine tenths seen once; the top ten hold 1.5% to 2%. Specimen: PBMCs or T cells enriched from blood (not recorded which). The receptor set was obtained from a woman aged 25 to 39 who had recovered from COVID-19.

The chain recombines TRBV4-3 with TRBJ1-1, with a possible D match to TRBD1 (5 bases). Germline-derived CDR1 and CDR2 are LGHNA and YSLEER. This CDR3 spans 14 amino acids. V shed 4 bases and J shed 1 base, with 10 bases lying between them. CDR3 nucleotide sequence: TGCGCCAGCAGCCCTGAGACAGCGAACACTGAAGCTTTCTTT. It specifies CASSPETANTEAFF.

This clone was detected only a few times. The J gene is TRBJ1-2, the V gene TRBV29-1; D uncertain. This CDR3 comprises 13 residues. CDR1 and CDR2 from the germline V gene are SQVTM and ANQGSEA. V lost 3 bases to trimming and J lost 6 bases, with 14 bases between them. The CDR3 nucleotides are TGCAGCGTTGATGAGGGTGGGGTGGATGGCTACACCTTC. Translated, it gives CSVDEGGVDGYTF.

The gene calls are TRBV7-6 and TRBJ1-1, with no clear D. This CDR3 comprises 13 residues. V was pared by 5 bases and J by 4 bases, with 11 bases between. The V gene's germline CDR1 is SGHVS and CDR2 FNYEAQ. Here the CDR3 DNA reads TGTGCCAGCAGCCAGGAAGGTGCCACTGAAGCTTTCTTT. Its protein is CASSQEGATEAFF. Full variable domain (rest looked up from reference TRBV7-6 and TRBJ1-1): GAGVSQSPRYKVTKRGQDVALRCDPISGHVSLYWYRQALGQGPEFLTYFNYEAQQDKSGLPNDRFSAERPEGSISTLTIQRTEQRDSAMYRCASSQEGATEAFFGQGTRLTVV.

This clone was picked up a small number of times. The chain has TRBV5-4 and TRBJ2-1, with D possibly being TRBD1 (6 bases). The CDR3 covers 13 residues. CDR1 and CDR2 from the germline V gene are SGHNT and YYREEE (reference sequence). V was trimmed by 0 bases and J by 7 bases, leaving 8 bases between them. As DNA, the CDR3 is TGTGCCAGCAGCTTGGCAGGGGTGAATGAGCAGTTCTTC. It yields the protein CASSLAGVNEQFF.

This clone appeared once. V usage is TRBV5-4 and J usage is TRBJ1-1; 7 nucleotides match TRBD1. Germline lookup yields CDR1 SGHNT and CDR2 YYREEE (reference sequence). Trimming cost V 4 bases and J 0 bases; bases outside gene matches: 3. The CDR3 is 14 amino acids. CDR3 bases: TGTGCCAGCAGCCGGGACAGCTTGAACACTGAAGCTTTCTTT. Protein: CASSRDSLNTEAFF.

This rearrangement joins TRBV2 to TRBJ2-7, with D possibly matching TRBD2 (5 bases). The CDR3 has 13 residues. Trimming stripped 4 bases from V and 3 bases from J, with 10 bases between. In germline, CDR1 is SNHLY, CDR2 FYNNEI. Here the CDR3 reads CASSGGSHYEQYF. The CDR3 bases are TGTGCCAGCAGTGGAGGGAGTCACTACGAGCAGTACTTC.

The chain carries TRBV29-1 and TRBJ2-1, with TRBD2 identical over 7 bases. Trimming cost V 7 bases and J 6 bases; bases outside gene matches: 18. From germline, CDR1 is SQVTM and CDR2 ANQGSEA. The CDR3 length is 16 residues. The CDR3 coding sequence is TGCAGCGGAGGCTGGTGGGCGGGAGAGATGGGCAATGAGCAGTTCTTC. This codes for CSGGWWAGEMGNEQFF.

CDR3 nucleotide sequence: TGCGCCAGCAGCTTGCGTGACTACCCCCAAGAGACCCAGTACTTC. This sequence encodes CASSLRDYPQETQYF. The V gene is TRBV5-1, the J gene TRBJ2-5; perhaps TRBD2 as D (5 bases). Trimming removed 1 base at V and 1 base at J, with 11 bases between. The CDR3 has 15 amino acids. Germline loops: CDR1 SGHRS, CDR2 YFSETQ.

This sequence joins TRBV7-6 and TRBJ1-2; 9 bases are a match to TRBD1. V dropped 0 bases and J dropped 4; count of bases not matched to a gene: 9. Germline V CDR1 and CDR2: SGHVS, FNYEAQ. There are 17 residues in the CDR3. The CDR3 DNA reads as TGTGCCAGCAGCTTAGCGCAGGGGGGACAGGGAAGCTATGGCTACACCTTC. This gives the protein CASSLAQGGQGSYGYTF.

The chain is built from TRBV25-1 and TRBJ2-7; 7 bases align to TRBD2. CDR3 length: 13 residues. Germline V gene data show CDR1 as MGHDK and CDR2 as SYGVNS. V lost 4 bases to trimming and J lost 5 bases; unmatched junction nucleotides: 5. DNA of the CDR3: TGTGCCAGCAGTGGAGCGGGACGAGACGAGCAGTACTTC. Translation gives CASSGAGRDEQYF.

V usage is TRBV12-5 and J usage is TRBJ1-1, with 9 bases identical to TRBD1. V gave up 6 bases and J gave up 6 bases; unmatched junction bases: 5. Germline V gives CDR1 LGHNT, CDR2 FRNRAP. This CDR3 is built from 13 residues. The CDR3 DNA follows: TGTGCTAGTGGCCGGACAGGGGATGCTGAAGCTTTCTTT. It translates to CASGRTGDAEAFF.

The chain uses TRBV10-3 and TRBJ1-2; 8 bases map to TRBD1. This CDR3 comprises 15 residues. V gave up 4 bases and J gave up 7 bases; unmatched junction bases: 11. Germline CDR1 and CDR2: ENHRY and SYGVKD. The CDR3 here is CAISAGRGPSSGYTF. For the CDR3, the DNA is TGTGCCATCAGTGCCGGCAGGGGGCCGTCGAGTGGCTACACCTTC.

The DNA of the CDR3 is TGTGCCAGCAGTTTAGTAGAAACCGGGGAGCTGTTTTTT. Amino acids: CASSLVETGELFF. The chain recombines TRBV28 with TRBJ2-2; D is ambiguous. The CDR3 is 13 amino acids. V lost 2 bases and J 5 bases, leaving 6 bases between the germline ends. The germline gives CDR1 MDHEN, CDR2 SYDVKM.

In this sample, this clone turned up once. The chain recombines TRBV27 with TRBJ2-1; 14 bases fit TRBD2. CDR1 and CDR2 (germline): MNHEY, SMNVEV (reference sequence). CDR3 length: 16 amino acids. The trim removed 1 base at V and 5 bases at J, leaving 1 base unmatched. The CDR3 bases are TGTGCCAGCAGTTTATTGGGACTAGCGGGAGACAATGAGCAGTTCTTC. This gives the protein CASSLLGLAGDNEQFF.

CDR3 DNA sequence: TGTGCTACGGGACACCAGTCTATGAACACTGAAGCTTTCTTT. This translates into CATGHQSMNTEAFF. The chain uses TRBV27 and TRBJ1-1, with a tentative D call TRBD1 (6 bases). The germline V gene encodes CDR1 MNHEY and CDR2 SMNVEV (reference sequence). This CDR3 contains 14 residues.

The CDR3 region is CASSYSGQGNSPLHF. In DNA form, the CDR3 reads TGTGCCAGCAGTTACTCAGGTCAGGGAAATTCACCCCTCCACTTT. The chain links TRBV6-6 to TRBJ1-6, with D perhaps matching TRBD1 (5 bases). The germline gives CDR1 MNHNY, CDR2 SVGAGI (reference sequence). With 0 bases removed from V and 7 bases from J, the gap between germline ends came to 10 bases. The CDR3 sequence is 15 residues long.

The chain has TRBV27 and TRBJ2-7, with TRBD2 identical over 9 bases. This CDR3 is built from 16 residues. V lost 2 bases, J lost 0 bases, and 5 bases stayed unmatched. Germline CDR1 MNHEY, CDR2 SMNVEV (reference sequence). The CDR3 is CASSLIGLASSYEQYF. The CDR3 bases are TGTGCCAGCAGTTTAATCGGACTAGCGAGCTCCTACGAGCAGTACTTC.

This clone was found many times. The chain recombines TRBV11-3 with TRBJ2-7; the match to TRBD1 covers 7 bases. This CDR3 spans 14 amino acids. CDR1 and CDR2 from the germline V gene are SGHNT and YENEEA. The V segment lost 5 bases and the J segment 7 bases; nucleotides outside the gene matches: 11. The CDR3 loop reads CASSPAQGVREQYF. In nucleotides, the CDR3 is TGTGCCAGCAGCCCCGCCCAGGGGGTCCGGGAGCAGTACTTC.

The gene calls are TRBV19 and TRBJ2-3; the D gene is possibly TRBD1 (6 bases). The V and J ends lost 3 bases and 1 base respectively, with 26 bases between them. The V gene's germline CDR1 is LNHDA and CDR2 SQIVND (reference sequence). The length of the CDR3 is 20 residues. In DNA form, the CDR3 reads TGTGCCAGTAGTATCGGTGCAGGGGTCCTTGGCACGGAAGGCACAGATACGCAGTATTTT. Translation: CASSIGAGVLGTEGTDTQYF.

Here the CDR3 reads CASSLDQSGRVDGYTF. The CDR3 region has the DNA TGTGCCAGCAGCTTAGATCAAAGTGGCAGGGTTGATGGCTACACCTTC. The chain is built from TRBV11-2 and TRBJ1-2, with D possibly being TRBD1 (5 bases). CDR3 length equals 16 residues. The V end lost 0 bases, the J end lost 6 bases, and 17 bases lay between the germline ends. Germline loops: CDR1 SGHAT, CDR2 FQNNGV.

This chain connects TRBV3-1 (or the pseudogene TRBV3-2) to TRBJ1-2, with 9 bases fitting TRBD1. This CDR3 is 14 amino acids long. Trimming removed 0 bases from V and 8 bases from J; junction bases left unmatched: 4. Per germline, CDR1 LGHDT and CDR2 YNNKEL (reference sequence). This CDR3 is CASSQDTGGDGYTF. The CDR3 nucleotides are TGTGCCAGCAGCCAAGACACAGGGGGCGACGGCTACACCTTC.

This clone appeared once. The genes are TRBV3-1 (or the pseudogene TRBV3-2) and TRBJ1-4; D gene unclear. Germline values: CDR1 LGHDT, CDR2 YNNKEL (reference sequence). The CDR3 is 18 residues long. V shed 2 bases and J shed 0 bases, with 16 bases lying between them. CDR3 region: CASSQSHDWGATNEKLFF. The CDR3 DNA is TGTGCCAGCAGCCAATCTCATGATTGGGGAGCAACTAATGAAAAACTGTTTTTT.